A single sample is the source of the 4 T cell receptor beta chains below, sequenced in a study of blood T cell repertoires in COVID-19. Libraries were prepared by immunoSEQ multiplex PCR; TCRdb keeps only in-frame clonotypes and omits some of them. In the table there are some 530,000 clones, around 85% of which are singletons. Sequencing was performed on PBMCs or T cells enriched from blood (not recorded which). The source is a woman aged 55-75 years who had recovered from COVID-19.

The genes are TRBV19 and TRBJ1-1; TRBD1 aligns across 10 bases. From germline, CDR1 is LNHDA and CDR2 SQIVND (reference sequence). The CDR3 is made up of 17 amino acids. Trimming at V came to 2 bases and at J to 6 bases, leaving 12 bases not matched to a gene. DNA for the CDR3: TGTGCCAGTAGTATACGGGGGACAGGGGTGAGGAGGCCTGAAGCTTTCTTT. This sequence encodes CASSIRGTGVRRPEAFF.

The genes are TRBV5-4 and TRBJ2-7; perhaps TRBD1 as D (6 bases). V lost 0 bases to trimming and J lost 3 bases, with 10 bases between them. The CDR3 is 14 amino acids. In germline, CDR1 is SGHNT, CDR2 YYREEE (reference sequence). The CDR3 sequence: CASSLEGGYYEQYF. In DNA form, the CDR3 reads TGTGCCAGCAGCTTGGAAGGGGGTTACTACGAGCAGTACTTC.

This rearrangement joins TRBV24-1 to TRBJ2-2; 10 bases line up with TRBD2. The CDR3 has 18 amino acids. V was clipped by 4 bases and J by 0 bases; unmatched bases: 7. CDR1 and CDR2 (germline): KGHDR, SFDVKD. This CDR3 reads CATSEPSGGDANTGELFF. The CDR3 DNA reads TGTGCCACCAGTGAGCCTAGCGGGGGAGACGCGAACACCGGGGAGCTGTTTTTT.

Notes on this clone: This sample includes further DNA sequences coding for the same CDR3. CDR3 nucleotides: TGTGCCAGCAGCTTGGGAACAGGGAACTATGGCTACACCTTC. As protein: CASSLGTGNYGYTF. The gene calls are TRBV7-9 and TRBJ1-2; possible D gene TRBD1, 6 bases. V lost 3 bases and J 2 bases, leaving 10 bases between the germline ends. Germline lookup yields CDR1 SEHNR and CDR2 FQNEAQ (reference sequence). The CDR3 has 14 residues.